This TCR beta chain derives from a study of shared clonotypes between healthy human individuals. On this clone: Other DNA variants within this sample encode the same CDR3.

Genomic DNA from each subset was divided evenly over several immunoSEQ plates. Profiling relied on immunoSEQ multiplex PCR, and the TCRdb table lists in-frame clones only, not all of them. Counted here are over 850,000 clones, around 78% occurring once; the ten biggest clones make up more than 0.5%. This TCR was recovered from a man aged 18-30 years in good health. Some clones in this sample may be carry-over from other donors' samples. Sequenced material: memory CD4+ T cells from PBMCs. Described subset: CD45RA-negative fraction.

CDR3 coding DNA: TGTGCCAGCAGCGTAGGGCTAGCGGGAGCCCCCCATGAGCAGTTCTTC. Protein product: CASSVGLAGAPHEQFF. The chain is built from TRBV9 and TRBJ2-1, with TRBD2 identical over 10 bases. Germline V gene sequence: CDR1 SGDLS, CDR2 YYNGEE. The CDR3 runs to 16 residues. V shed 0 bases, J shed 8 bases, and the junction held 8 bases outside the gene matches.